This T cell receptor beta chain was recorded in a study of early T cells in non-severe SARS-CoV-2 infection. Overall study context: Sequencing was performed on bulk RNA from unsorted whole blood, leaving chains unpaired.

This CDR3 comprises 13 residues. CDR1 is MNHEY, CDR2 SMNVEV, per germline (reference sequence). Trimming took 0 bases from V and 9 from J, leaving 6 bases between them. Each single cDNA molecule received a unique molecular identifier. Each CDR3 protein is one row after TCRdb ran MiXCR on the 5' RACE reads. The sample has around 89,000 distinct CDR3 sequences, about 15% seen once. This sequence joins TRBV27 and TRBJ1-6; D is ambiguous. The TCR comes from an adult who was a healthcare worker with PCR-confirmed SARS-CoV-2 infection or an uninfected control (not recorded which). Source material: whole blood. This CDR3 reads CASSLSPTSPLHF. CDR3 bases: TGTGCCAGCAGTTTATCCCCCACTTCACCCCTCCACTTT.